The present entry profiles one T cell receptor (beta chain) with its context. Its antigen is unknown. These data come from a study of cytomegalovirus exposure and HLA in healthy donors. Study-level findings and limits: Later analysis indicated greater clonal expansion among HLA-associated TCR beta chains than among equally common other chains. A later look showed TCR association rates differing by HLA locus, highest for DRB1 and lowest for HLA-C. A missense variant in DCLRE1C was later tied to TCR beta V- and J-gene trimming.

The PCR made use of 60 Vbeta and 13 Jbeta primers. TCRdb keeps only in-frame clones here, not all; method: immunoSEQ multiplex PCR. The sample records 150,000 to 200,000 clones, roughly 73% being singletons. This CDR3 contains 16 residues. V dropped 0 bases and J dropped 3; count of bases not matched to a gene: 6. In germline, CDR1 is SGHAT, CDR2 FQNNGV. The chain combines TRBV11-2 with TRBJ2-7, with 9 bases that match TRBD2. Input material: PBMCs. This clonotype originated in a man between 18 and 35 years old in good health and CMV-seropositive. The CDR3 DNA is TGTGCCAGCAGCTTAGACCTAGCGGGAATTTACTACGAGCAGTACTTC. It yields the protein CASSLDLAGIYYEQYF.